These 8 T cell receptor beta chains originate from one sample sequenced in a study of graft-versus-host responses after intestinal transplantation (dated by TCRdb to about 2021). These receptors' antigens are unknown. The library came from the immunoSEQ multiplex PCR assay. Entries here come from immuneACCESS through TCRdb and include only in-frame sequences with V and J called. Some clones fail to appear in such tables; in the studies checked, an unresolved V gene covers under half of the shortfall, and the cause of the remainder is unknown. Counted in this sample were roughly 90,000 clones; about 89% of them appeared once. Of the sample, approximately 5.6% is held by the ten largest clones. Read against the paper, the sample's time point label means: cells obtained before transplantation from donor or recipient. The source material was unstimulated CD8+ T cells sorted from spleen or lymph node cells, sampled before intestinal transplant. Every receptor here comes from a human donor who received an intestinal transplant.

V and J are TRBV6-5 and TRBJ2-7; 10 positions agree with TRBD1. The germline gives CDR1 MNHEY, CDR2 SVGAGI. Trimming at V came to 6 bases and at J to 1 base, leaving 6 bases not matched to a gene. The CDR3 contains 15 residues. CDR3 sequence (DNA): TGTGCCAGCAGCAATCCGGGACAGGGGTCCTACGAGCAGTACTTC. Protein product: CASSNPGQGSYEQYF.

This chain joins TRBV12-5 and TRBJ1-1; D is unclear. There are 13 residues in the CDR3. In germline, CDR1 is LGHNT, CDR2 FRNRAP. V was clipped by 2 bases and J by 6 bases, with 10 bases between them. The CDR3 here is CASGLLWESEAFF. CDR3 DNA sequence: TGTGCTAGTGGTTTGTTGTGGGAATCTGAAGCTTTCTTT.

The chain couples TRBV10-2 to TRBJ1-1; D unclear. Germline CDR1 is WSHSY and CDR2 is SAAADI. The CDR3 loop spans 14 amino acids. The V end was cut by 6 bases, the J end by 5 bases, with 16 bases between. The DNA of the CDR3 is TGCGCCAGCAGGCCCAGTGGTGGGGTGACTGAAGCTTTCTTT. It is translated as CASRPSGGVTEAFF.

This clone was detected once. The chain employs TRBV12-1 and TRBJ2-3; the D segment call TRBD1 is taken from the table without a DNA check. TRBV12-1 is designated a pseudogene. This CDR3 has 15 residues. CDR3 loop: CASSNGQDHCDTQYF. The CDR3 nucleotides are TGTGCCAGCAGCAACGGACAGGACCATTGTGATACGCAGTATTTT.

The genes are TRBV4-1 and TRBJ2-1; TRBD1 is a possible D gene (7 bases). The V gene lost 6 bases and the J gene lost 9 bases, with 18 bases spanning the gap. The CDR3 is made up of 14 amino acids. The germline CDR1 and CDR2 sequences are MGHRA and YSYEKL. The CDR3 sequence is CASRNFPGGGEQFF. The CDR3 region has the DNA TGCGCCAGCAGAAATTTTCCAGGGGGAGGTGAGCAGTTCTTC.

V usage is TRBV29-1 and J usage is TRBJ2-3; D not certain. This CDR3 has 12 residues. Germline CDR1 and CDR2: SQVTM and ANQGSEA. The V end lost 2 bases, the J end lost 2 bases, and 5 bases lay between the germline ends. The CDR3 DNA follows: TGCAGCGTTGAACTCCACACAGATACGCAGTATTTT. Translation: CSVELHTDTQYF.

This clone was observed a single time. This chain joins TRBV4-1 and TRBJ1-2, with D unresolved. Germline V gene lookup returns CDR1 MGHRA and CDR2 YSYEKL. This CDR3 spans 11 amino acids. V was clipped by 2 bases and J by 7 bases, with 5 bases between them. CDR3 sequence: CASSQSGGYTF. The CDR3 DNA reads TGCGCCAGCAGCCAATCGGGTGGCTACACCTTC.

This chain links TRBV7-3 with TRBJ2-3; the D gene is possibly TRBD2 (6 bases). The CDR3 has 15 residues. Between the trimmed V and J ends, which lost 2 bases and 6 bases, there was a span of 15 bases. The germline V gene encodes CDR1 SGHTA and CDR2 FQGTGA. The CDR3 is CASSLFLGDWDTQYF. CDR3 sequence (DNA): TGTGCCAGCAGCTTATTCCTCGGGGACTGGGATACGCAGTATTTT.